Listed below are T cell receptor beta chains from one sample, sequenced in a study of technical replicates of blood from a handful of donors. The protocol was immunoSEQ multiplex PCR, while the TCRdb copy is restricted to in-frame clones and leaves out a portion. The sample lists under 95,000 clones; about 98% were seen once. Material: T cells isolated from PBMCs. The origin of the receptors is a human donor in good health. Each CDR3 is given with its conserved first and last residue. A D gene is named only where the DNA matches it firmly. The size of a clone is reported for some rows only, either as once, few or many, or as a class for expanded clones.

TRBJ2-1	NA	NA	TRBV5-4	CASSLASSSYNEQFF	TGTGCCAGCAGCTTGGCTTCCAGCTCCTACAATGAGCAGTTCTTC
TRBJ2-2	NA	TRBD1	TRBV28	CASSFAGTGGTGELFF	TGTGCCAGCAGTTTCGCGGGGACAGGGGGGACCGGGGAGCTGTTTTTT
TRBJ1-2	NA	NA	TRBV5-6	CASSPGEGAEPGVGSGYTF	TGTGCCAGCAGCCCCGGGGAAGGGGCGGAGCCGGGGGTAGGTAGTGGCTACACCTTC
TRBJ1-2	NA	NA	TRBV10-3	CAIRADPNYGYTF	TGTGCCATCAGGGCAGATCCTAACTATGGCTACACCTTC
TRBJ1-4	NA	NA	TRBV28	CASRYILPGSLNEKLFF	TGTGCCAGCAGATACATTTTACCGGGAAGCCTTAATGAAAAACTGTTTTTT
TRBJ1-2	NA	TRBD1	TRBV5-4	CASSRTGFEYGYTF	TGTGCCAGCAGCCGGACAGGGTTTGAATATGGCTACACCTTC
TRBJ2-1	NA	TRBD2	TRBV4-1	CASSQSLAGSFNEQFF	TGCGCCAGCAGCCAGTCACTAGCGGGATCTTTCAATGAGCAGTTCTTC
TRBJ1-5	few	NA	TRBV13	CASSLGQGTQPQHF	TGTGCCAGCAGCTTGGGCCAGGGAACTCAGCCCCAGCATTTT
TRBJ1-1	NA	TRBD1	TRBV5-6	CASSTGVSRTEAFF	TGTGCCAGCAGCACAGGGGTCTCTAGGACTGAAGCTTTCTTT
TRBJ2-2	NA	TRBD2	TRBV28	CASSLSAGGRTGELFF	TGTGCCAGCAGTTTATCCGCGGGGGGGCGGACCGGGGAGCTGTTTTTT
TRBJ1-1	NA	NA	TRBV5-1	CASSLLRGGTEAFF	TGCGCCAGCAGCTTGTTACGGGGTGGCACTGAAGCTTTCTTT
TRBJ1-1	NA	NA	TRBV19	CASSIDLDTEAFF	TGTGCCAGTAGTATAGATTTAGACACTGAAGCTTTCTTT
TRBJ2-3	NA	TRBD1	TRBV5-1	CASSSGQGPDTQYF	TGCGCCAGCAGCTCGGGACAGGGGCCAGATACGCAGTATTTT
TRBJ2-1	NA	TRBD1	TRBV29-1	CSVKKRTGIVNEQFF	TGCAGCGTCAAAAAAAGGACAGGGATTGTGAATGAGCAGTTCTTC
TRBJ2-1	NA	NA	TRBV9	CASSVGGGYYNEQFF	TGTGCCAGCAGCGTAGGCGGGGGCTATTACAATGAGCAGTTCTTC